Sequencing of this T cell receptor beta chain was carried out in a study of cytomegalovirus exposure and HLA in healthy donors. The CDR3 spans 13 residues. Germline loops: CDR1 SEHNR, CDR2 FQNEAQ (reference sequence). Details on this clone: The junction differs from germline at one of its ends, possibly a read error.

Both 60 Vbeta primers and 13 Jbeta primers went into the PCR. TCRdb keeps only in-frame clones here, not all; method: immunoSEQ multiplex PCR. Counted here are 150,000 or so clones, around three quarters occurring once; the ten biggest clones make up more than 4%. The specimen was PBMCs. The source of this sequence is a male donor in good health and CMV-seropositive. J is TRBJ2-1 and V is TRBV7-9; 10 positions agree with TRBD2. The CDR3 spells CSSSLAGGNEQFF. CDR3 sequence (DNA): TGTTCCAGCAGCTTAGCGGGGGGCAATGAGCAGTTCTTC.